These 12 T cell receptor beta chains came from one sample sequenced in a study of cytomegalovirus exposure and HLA in healthy donors. 13 Jbeta primers and 60 Vbeta primers were used for the PCR. Repertoires were generated with immunoSEQ multiplex PCR, while TCRdb's copy carries only in-frame clones and drops some. The table lists about 120,000 clones, around 80% of them singletons. Material for sequencing was PBMCs. These TCRs come from a man in his thirties or forties in good health and CMV-seropositive.

J is TRBJ1-4 and V is TRBV28; 11 nucleotides align to TRBD1. Germline CDR1 reads MDHEN; CDR2 reads SYDVKM. The CDR3 covers 12 residues. V lost 8 bases to trimming and J lost 8 bases; unmatched junction nucleotides: 1. For the CDR3, the DNA is TGTGCCAGCGGGACAGGGGGGGAAAAACTGTTTTTT. Its translation: CASGTGGEKLFF. The complete variable domain, with remaining parts taken from reference TRBV28 and TRBJ1-4, reads DVKVTQSSRYLVKRTGEKVFLECVQDMDHENMFWYRQDPGLGLRLIYFSYDVKMKEKGDIPEGYSVSREKKERFSLILESASTNQTSMYLCASGTGGEKLFFGSGTQLSVL.

This clone was recorded once. CDR3 DNA sequence: TGCGCCAGCAGCTTGGGGACAGAAGGGGAGACCCAGTACTTC. Protein product: CASSLGTEGETQYF. The V call is TRBV5-1, the J call TRBJ2-5; D might be TRBD1 (6 bases). The V and J ends lost 0 bases and 5 bases respectively, with 11 bases between them. From germline, CDR1 is SGHRS and CDR2 YFSETQ. This CDR3 spans 14 amino acids.

V usage is TRBV9 and J usage is TRBJ2-5; 13 nucleotides align to TRBD2. This CDR3 is built from 15 residues. Germline CDR1 reads SGDLS; CDR2 reads YYNGEE. Trimming cost V 3 bases and J 4 bases; bases outside gene matches: 3. CDR3: CASSGLAGGGETQYF. CDR3 in DNA: TGTGCCAGCAGCGGACTAGCGGGAGGTGGAGAGACCCAGTACTTC. Full variable domain (outside the CDR3, taken from reference TRBV9 and TRBJ2-5): DSGVTQTPKHLITATGQRVTLRCSPRSGDLSVYWYQQSLDQGLQFLIQYYNGEERAKGNILERFSAQQFPDLHSELNLSSLELGDSALYFCASSGLAGGGETQYFGPGTRLLVL.

Remarks on this clone: It is unclear where the CDR3 begins or ends on the DNA, so no DNA is shown, and the CDR3 is as TCRdb lists it. J is TRBJ1-2 and V is TRBV7-2; TRBD1, the table's D call, lacks a check against the DNA. The CDR3 has 14 amino acids, counting both end residues. Germline assignment: CDR1 SGHTA and CDR2 FQGNSA. The CDR3 region is CASSSSWGPGSVTF.

This clone was detected a few times. The chain combines TRBV30 with TRBJ2-7; 11 bases align to TRBD2. The V gene end was trimmed by 8 bases and the J gene end by 5 bases; junction bases not matched to a gene: 11. In germline, CDR1 is GTSNPN, CDR2 SVGIG (reference sequence). CDR3 size: 14 residues. The CDR3 sequence is CARESGTSGNEQYV. The DNA of the CDR3 is TGTGCCAGGGAGTCAGGGACTAGCGGCAACGAGCAGTACGTC.

This clone was found once. The rearrangement uses TRBV10-2 and TRBJ2-2; no clear D gene. The CDR3 covers 13 residues. Per germline, CDR1 WSHSY and CDR2 SAAADI. Trimming took 4 bases from V and 2 from J, leaving 5 bases between them. CDR3 nucleotides: TGCGCCAGCAGTGTCTACAACACCGGGGAGCTGTTTTTT. Translated, it gives CASSVYNTGELFF.

The chain carries TRBV28 and TRBJ2-2, with TRBD1 identical over 7 bases. CDR1 is MDHEN, CDR2 SYDVKM, per germline. The CDR3 covers 13 residues. The trim removed 8 bases at V and 7 bases at J, leaving 7 bases unmatched. The CDR3 is CASRRGGHGELFF. The CDR3 nucleotides read TGTGCCAGCCGCAGAGGGGGCCACGGGGAGCTGTTTTTT. Filled out from reference TRBV28 and TRBJ2-2, the complete variable domain reads DVKVTQSSRYLVKRTGEKVFLECVQDMDHENMFWYRQDPGLGLRLIYFSYDVKMKEKGDIPEGYSVSREKKERFSLILESASTNQTSMYLCASRRGGHGELFFGEGSRLTVL.

The chain uses TRBV28 and TRBJ1-4; TRBD1 matches at 7 bases. Germline V lookup: CDR1 MDHEN, CDR2 SYDVKM. The CDR3 runs to 14 residues. V dropped 7 bases and J dropped 3; count of bases not matched to a gene: 5. Written as DNA, the CDR3 is TGTGCCAGCACCCCGGGACAGCCTAATGAAAAACTGTTTTTT. Translating it yields CASTPGQPNEKLFF. The complete variable domain, with remaining parts taken from reference TRBV28 and TRBJ1-4, reads DVKVTQSSRYLVKRTGEKVFLECVQDMDHENMFWYRQDPGLGLRLIYFSYDVKMKEKGDIPEGYSVSREKKERFSLILESASTNQTSMYLCASTPGQPNEKLFFGSGTQLSVL.

The CDR3 loop is CASSLGGGADHGYTF. The CDR3 nucleotides read TGTGCCAGCAGCTTGGGTGGAGGGGCCGACCATGGCTACACCTTC. V gene TRBV5-4 combines with J gene TRBJ1-2; D is possibly TRBD1 (5 bases). CDR3 length equals 15 residues. V was cut by 0 bases and J by 6 bases, with 15 bases left in between. The V gene's germline CDR1 is SGHNT and CDR2 YYREEE (reference sequence).

The V and J genes are TRBV6-1 and TRBJ2-7; the match to TRBD2 covers 13 bases. This CDR3 is built from 16 residues. Germline V gene data show CDR1 as MNHNS and CDR2 as SASEGT. Trimming at V came to 1 base and at J to 4 bases, leaving 4 bases not matched to a gene. The CDR3 DNA is TGTGCCAGCAGTGAAGGGACTAGCGGGAGTCTGTACGAGCAGTACGTC. This translates into CASSEGTSGSLYEQYV.

With respect to this clone: No conserved phenylalanine or tryptophan ends this CDR3, so it is likely a read error. The DNA is left out, because the CDR3 cannot be placed on it with certainty; the CDR3 is given as TCRdb lists it. V is TRBV5-8 and J is TRBJ1-1; no check of the table's D call, TRBD1, against the DNA was made. Germline V gene lookup returns CDR1 SGHTS and CDR2 YDEGEE. Termini included, the CDR3 measures 9 amino acids. The CDR3 reads CASSLTGAL.

This clone was seen a single time. This sequence joins TRBV5-1 and TRBJ2-6; D is perhaps TRBD1 (5 bases). Germline V CDR1 and CDR2: SGHRS, YFSETQ. This CDR3 is 16 amino acids long. The V end lost 0 bases, the J end lost 1 base, and 8 bases lay between the germline ends. CDR3 DNA sequence: TGCGCCAGCAGCTTGGGACAGACGTCTGGGGCCAACGTCCTGACTTTC. It specifies CASSLGQTSGANVLTF.